This T cell receptor (beta chain) was sequenced in a study of blood T cell repertoires in COVID-19. Produced via immunoSEQ multiplex PCR; TCRdb's table is partial and in-frame only. The sample contains roughly 180,000 clones, approximately 85% of which appear only once. V lost 2 bases and J 4 bases, leaving 15 bases between the germline ends. CDR3 size: 16 residues. Germline V CDR1 and CDR2: MGHDK, SYGVNS. This TCR was recovered from a middle-aged man who had recovered from COVID-19. The sample consisted of PBMCs or T cells enriched from blood (not recorded which). V gene TRBV25-1 combines with J gene TRBJ2-1; a weak D match, TRBD1 (5 bases). The CDR3 is CASSERAGQPYNEQFF. The CDR3 DNA sequence: TGTGCCAGCAGTGAACGGGCAGGGCAGCCTTACAATGAGCAGTTCTTC.